This is a list of T cell receptor beta chains from one sample in a study of CD8 T cells in ankylosing spondylitis. TCRdb re-called the 5' RACE reads through MiXCR, storing one row per CDR3 protein. The sample has about 220,000 distinct CDR3 sequences, around 25% seen once. Sequences were obtained from blood, either unsorted or a sorted T cell fraction (not recorded which). The receptors stem from a male donor with ankylosing spondylitis or in good health (not recorded which). Each CDR3 is given with its conserved first and last residue. The D gene is left open where the match is weak.

d_gene: .
j_gene: TRBJ2-3
v_gene: TRBV20-1
CDR3aa: CSAPGAVRSTQYF

d_gene: .
j_gene: TRBJ1-1
v_gene: TRBV14
CDR3aa: CASSQDGRGRGTEAFF

d_gene: TRBD2
j_gene: TRBJ2-7
v_gene: TRBV20-1
CDR3aa: CSASPSGSESYEQYF

d_gene: .
j_gene: TRBJ2-3
v_gene: TRBV5-6
CDR3aa: CASSPPGWADTQYF

d_gene: .
j_gene: TRBJ2-1
v_gene: TRBV7-2
CDR3aa: CASSQQTGNEQFF

d_gene: .
j_gene: TRBJ2-2
v_gene: TRBV5-1
CDR3aa: CASSLVRVTGELFF

d_gene: .
j_gene: TRBJ1-4
v_gene: TRBV5-1
CDR3aa: CASSLEWGGSNEKLFF

d_gene: .
j_gene: TRBJ2-1
v_gene: TRBV9
CDR3aa: CASSVRHEQFF

d_gene: TRBD2
j_gene: TRBJ2-5
v_gene: TRBV4-1
CDR3aa: CASSQDRSGSVPAIRETQYF

d_gene: .
j_gene: TRBJ1-2
v_gene: TRBV20-1
CDR3aa: CSVTGRVPGGYTF

d_gene: .
j_gene: TRBJ1-1
v_gene: TRBV6-1
CDR3aa: CASSRGTGRVSEAFF

d_gene: .
j_gene: TRBJ2-7
v_gene: TRBV12-3/TRBV12-4
CDR3aa: CASSFRRPSYEQYF

d_gene: .
j_gene: TRBJ2-2
v_gene: TRBV29-1
CDR3aa: CSVKGGTANTGELFF

d_gene: TRBD1
j_gene: TRBJ1-1
v_gene: TRBV20-1
CDR3aa: CSARRPGGYTEAFF

d_gene: .
j_gene: TRBJ1-5
v_gene: TRBV12-3/TRBV12-4
CDR3aa: CASSEQGIGNQPQHF

d_gene: .
j_gene: TRBJ2-5
v_gene: TRBV29-1
CDR3aa: CSADRELQETQYF

d_gene: TRBD1
j_gene: TRBJ2-7
v_gene: TRBV20-1
CDR3aa: CSAVTGTGLYEQYF

d_gene: TRBD2
j_gene: TRBJ2-3
v_gene: TRBV5-1
CDR3aa: CASSLGASGRSTDTQYF

d_gene: .
j_gene: TRBJ1-1
v_gene: TRBV29-1
CDR3aa: CSVNGQMNTEAFF

d_gene: TRBD1
j_gene: TRBJ1-4
v_gene: TRBV18
CDR3aa: CASSPLSVTGVEKLFF

d_gene: .
j_gene: TRBJ1-1
v_gene: TRBV11-2
CDR3aa: CASSSQENTEAFF

d_gene: .
j_gene: TRBJ2-7
v_gene: TRBV11-2
CDR3aa: CASSLSAGSYEQYF

d_gene: TRBD2
j_gene: TRBJ2-7
v_gene: TRBV29-1
CDR3aa: CSVLELAGGEQYF

d_gene: .
j_gene: TRBJ2-2
v_gene: TRBV20-1
CDR3aa: CSARDVQNTGELFF

d_gene: TRBD2
j_gene: TRBJ2-7
v_gene: TRBV10-3
CDR3aa: CAISESSGSEQYF

d_gene: TRBD1
j_gene: TRBJ1-6
v_gene: TRBV27
CDR3aa: CASSSTWTGDLHF

d_gene: .
j_gene: TRBJ2-1
v_gene: TRBV20-1
CDR3aa: CSASRAIVNNEQFF

d_gene: .
j_gene: TRBJ2-3
v_gene: TRBV25-1
CDR3aa: CASSGVVADTQYF

d_gene: .
j_gene: TRBJ2-5
v_gene: TRBV15
CDR3aa: CATSRDPGQETQYF

d_gene: TRBD2
j_gene: TRBJ2-1
v_gene: TRBV3-1
CDR3aa: CASSQEAGASHEQFF

d_gene: .
j_gene: TRBJ2-1
v_gene: TRBV25-1
CDR3aa: CASSEFEGKVGNEQFF

d_gene: .
j_gene: TRBJ2-7
v_gene: TRBV27
CDR3aa: CASSLMAAVSSYEQYF

d_gene: .
j_gene: TRBJ2-1
v_gene: TRBV20-1
CDR3aa: CSAGVQRARPHEQFF

d_gene: .
j_gene: TRBJ1-2
v_gene: TRBV4-1
CDR3aa: CASSQPPGAGYTF

d_gene: .
j_gene: TRBJ2-1
v_gene: TRBV3-1
CDR3aa: CASERGVGNEQFF

d_gene: .
j_gene: TRBJ2-1
v_gene: TRBV6-1
CDR3aa: CASGPDKSVYNEQFF

d_gene: .
j_gene: TRBJ2-7
v_gene: TRBV29-1
CDR3aa: CSVRLQGTHEQYF

d_gene: .
j_gene: TRBJ2-5
v_gene: TRBV4-1
CDR3aa: CASSQGEKTQYF

d_gene: TRBD1
j_gene: TRBJ2-4
v_gene: TRBV5-1
CDR3aa: CASSLDRGHSVQYF

d_gene: .
j_gene: TRBJ2-1
v_gene: TRBV15
CDR3aa: CATSREGLHNEQFF

d_gene: .
j_gene: TRBJ2-2
v_gene: TRBV28
CDR3aa: CASSEANTGELFF

d_gene: .
j_gene: TRBJ2-1
v_gene: TRBV18
CDR3aa: CASSPWTDYNEQFF

d_gene: .
j_gene: TRBJ1-1
v_gene: TRBV6-2/TRBV6-3
CDR3aa: CASSYFQGAGNTEAFF

d_gene: TRBD1
j_gene: TRBJ2-5
v_gene: TRBV4-2
CDR3aa: CASSQVDRGRGETQYF

d_gene: .
j_gene: TRBJ2-3
v_gene: TRBV27
CDR3aa: CASGRVADTQYF

d_gene: .
j_gene: TRBJ1-6
v_gene: TRBV7-9
CDR3aa: CASSLGNLPLHF